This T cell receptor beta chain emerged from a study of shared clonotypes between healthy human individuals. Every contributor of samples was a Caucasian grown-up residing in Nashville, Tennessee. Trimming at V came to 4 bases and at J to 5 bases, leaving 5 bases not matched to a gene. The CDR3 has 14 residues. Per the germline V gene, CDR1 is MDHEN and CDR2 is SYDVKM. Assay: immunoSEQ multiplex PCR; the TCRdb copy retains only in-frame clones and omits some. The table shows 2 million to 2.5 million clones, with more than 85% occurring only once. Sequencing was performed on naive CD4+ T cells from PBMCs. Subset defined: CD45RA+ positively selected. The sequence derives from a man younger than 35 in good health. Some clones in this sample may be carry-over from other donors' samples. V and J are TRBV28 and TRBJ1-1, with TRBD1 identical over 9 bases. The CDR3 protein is CASSWDRAQTEAFF. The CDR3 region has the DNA TGTGCCAGCAGTTGGGACAGGGCCCAAACTGAAGCTTTCTTT.